Presented here are 11 T cell receptor beta chains from one specimen sequenced in a study of tumor and adjacent non-tumor tissue in lung cancer. No cell sorting was done before RNA was extracted from the tissue. A modified ARM-PCR protocol with three rounds of nested PCR amplified TCRbeta. TCRdb itself ran the multiplex PCR reads through MiXCR, one entry per CDR3 protein. The repertoire holds 120,000 to 150,000 distinct CDR3 sequences, with around two thirds as singletons. The sample comprised lung tumor tissue. The receptor set was obtained from a man aged 60-69 years with small cell lung cancer.

Notes on this clonotype: Compared with germline, one end of the junction differs, possibly owing to a read error. Written as DNA, the CDR3 is TGTGCCAGCAGCTTGGCTAGCGGGGACGCCGGTGAGCTGTTTTTT. Protein sequence: CASSLASGDAGELFF. The gene calls are TRBV5-4 and TRBJ2-2; 9 bases line up with TRBD2. Looked up from germline, CDR1 is SGHNT and CDR2 is YYREEE (reference sequence). There are 15 residues in the CDR3.

This clonotype was found many times. The chain's CDR3 is CASSSSLLAGTNTGELFF. The CDR3 region has the DNA TGTGCCAGCAGTTCCTCCTTACTAGCGGGAACGAACACCGGGGAGCTGTTTTTT. The chain recombines TRBV28 with TRBJ2-2; TRBD2 aligns across 10 bases. Germline CDR1 and CDR2: MDHEN and SYDVKM. This CDR3 has 18 residues. Trimming took 4 bases from V and 0 from J; bases not matched to a gene: 8.

This clonotype was observed many times. V gene TRBV20-1 combines with J gene TRBJ1-1, with D uncertain. The germline V gene has CDR1 DFQATT and CDR2 SNEGSKA (reference sequence). The CDR3 has 10 residues. The V end was cut by 3 bases, the J end by 7 bases, with 6 bases between. The CDR3: CSASTNEAFF. CDR3 in DNA: TGCAGTGCTAGTACGAATGAAGCTTTCTTT.

Comments on this clonotype: The conserved closing phenylalanine or tryptophan is absent in this CDR3, likely reflecting a read error. The DNA is left out, because the CDR3 cannot be placed on it with certainty; the CDR3 is given as TCRdb lists it. The V and J genes are TRBV11-3 and TRBJ2-5. The CDR3 has 13 amino acids, counting both end residues. The germline V gene encodes CDR1 SGHNT and CDR2 YENEEA. The CDR3 sequence is CASSFDRARDPVL.

For this clonotype: A clone one base away is much larger, so this may be a read error. The chain recombines TRBV4-2 with TRBJ1-4; 12 nucleotides match TRBD1. Germline trimming cut 3 bases from V and 8 bases from J; bases unmatched to any gene: 4. The CDR3 length is 15 residues. Germline CDR1 is LGHNA and CDR2 is YNFKEQ. This chain's CDR3 is CASSHGGTGGEKLFF. In DNA form, the CDR3 reads TGTGCCAGCAGCCATGGGGGGACAGGGGGCGAAAAACTGTTTTTT.

This clonotype has more than one count but fewer than ten. This sequence joins TRBV24-1 and TRBJ1-5; the D is unclear. CDR1 and CDR2 from the germline V gene are KGHDR and SFDVKD. The V gene lost 5 bases and the J gene lost 7 bases, with 11 bases spanning the gap. This CDR3 contains 13 residues. CDR3 DNA: TGTGCCACCAGTGGCGGGCTTCGGCAGCCCCAGCATTTT. Translation: CATSGGLRQPQHF.

The rearrangement joins TRBV11-2 to TRBJ2-7; D is ambiguous. This CDR3 has 14 amino acids. Germline V gives CDR1 SGHAT, CDR2 FQNNGV. The CDR3, as DNA: TGTGCCGGCACCCCGTGCAGCTTTCGCTACGAGCAGTTCGTC. Amino acid sequence: CAGTPCSFRYEQFV.

Concerning this clonotype: A much larger clone sits a single nucleotide away, making a read error possible. The chain is built from TRBV13 and TRBJ2-1; D unresolved. The CDR3 is 13 amino acids. CDR1 PRHDT and CDR2 FYEKMQ come from the germline V gene (reference sequence). The DNA for the CDR3 is TGTGCCGGCAGCCCCAGACTTGATAATGAGCAGTTCTTC. Protein: CAGSPRLDNEQFF.

A word on this clonotype: A much larger clone differs from this one at a single base, so this may be a read error. The chain couples TRBV12-3 or TRBV12-4 to TRBJ2-5, with D unresolved. The CDR3 has 13 amino acids. CDR3: CTSSPAAPETQYF. Written as DNA, the CDR3 is TGTACCAGCAGCCCAGCCGCGCCAGAGACCCAGTACTTC.

On this clonotype: A read error may explain this, as a much larger clone is one base away. The chain employs TRBV12-3 or TRBV12-4 and TRBJ2-6; the D is unclear. This CDR3 has 15 amino acids. V lost 2 bases and J 2 bases, leaving 7 bases between the germline ends. Here the CDR3 DNA reads TGTGCCAGCAGTTTAAAGGTCGCTGGGGCCAACGTCCTGACTTTC. Its translation is CASSLKVAGANVLTF.

This clonotype was observed a few times. The gene calls are TRBV12-3 or TRBV12-4 and TRBJ1-2; a weak D match, TRBD1 (5 bases). V was cut by 6 bases and J by 5 bases, with 10 bases left in between. The CDR3 runs to 12 residues. The CDR3 region is CASSWGEYGYTF. CDR3 in DNA: TGTGCCAGCAGCTGGGGGGAATATGGCTACACCTTC.